One and the same sample provided the 9 T cell receptor beta chains below, sequenced in a study of blood T cell repertoires in COVID-19. The method was immunoSEQ multiplex PCR; TCRdb's version includes in-frame clones alone and lacks a portion of them. Here the sample spans around 190,000 clones, 80% to 90% being singletons. The specimen sequenced was peripheral blood. These receptors all stem from a man aged 50 or older with active or convalescent COVID-19.

This sequence joins TRBV29-1 and TRBJ1-2; no clear D gene. This CDR3 is built from 11 residues. CDR1 and CDR2 from the germline V gene are SQVTM and ANQGSEA. V shed 6 bases and J shed 6 bases, with 11 bases lying between them. CDR3 residues: CSVPGGNGYTF. DNA for the CDR3: TGCAGCGTGCCAGGAGGTAATGGCTACACCTTC.

The J gene is TRBJ2-1, the V gene TRBV12-5, with D unclear. The V end was cut by 2 bases, the J end by 8 bases, with 4 bases between. The CDR3 extends over 11 amino acids. CDR1 LGHNT and CDR2 FRNRAP come from the germline V gene. DNA for the CDR3: TGTGCTAGTGGTTTGATCTATGAGCAGTTCTTC. It is translated as CASGLIYEQFF.

Regarding this clone: The sample has other DNA sequences that encode this CDR3 too. The chain is built from TRBV6-4 and TRBJ1-1, with no clear D. The CDR3 has 13 amino acids. Germline assignment: CDR1 MRHNA and CDR2 SNTAGT. V was clipped by 6 bases and J by 1 base, with 9 bases between them. The CDR3 DNA reads TGTGCCAGCAGCTTGACTGGGAACACTGAAGCTTTCTTT. Protein product: CASSLTGNTEAFF.

This chain joins TRBV6-1 and TRBJ2-5; D not certain. V was shortened by 0 bases and J by 5 bases, with 7 bases between the two germline ends. The length of the CDR3 is 13 residues. Germline CDR1 and CDR2: MNHNS and SASEGT. The CDR3 DNA reads as TGTGCCAGCAGTGAAGCGATTAGTGAGACCCAGTACTTC. Residues: CASSEAISETQYF.

The V call is TRBV4-1, the J call TRBJ1-1; D ambiguous. V shed 2 bases and J shed 1 base, with 20 bases lying between them. In germline, CDR1 is MGHRA, CDR2 YSYEKL. CDR3 length: 18 residues. The CDR3 bases are TGCGCCAGCAGCCAACTAGACCTATTACCCACTTCGAACACTGAAGCTTTCTTT. Its protein is CASSQLDLLPTSNTEAFF.

The genes are TRBV18 and TRBJ1-6; 9 bases map to TRBD1. Germline V gene lookup returns CDR1 KGHSH and CDR2 LQKENI. CDR3 size: 15 residues. With 4 bases clipped from V and 8 bases from J, the junction kept 6 bases outside the gene matches. In nucleotides, the CDR3 is TGTGCCAGCTCACTAGGGACAGGGCGGGATTCACCCCTCCACTTT. Translating gives CASSLGTGRDSPLHF.

This sequence joins TRBV20-1 and TRBJ2-1; a possible D gene is TRBD1 (5 bases). This CDR3 spans 13 amino acids. Germline V gene sequence: CDR1 DFQATT, CDR2 SNEGSKA (reference sequence). Trimming pared 3 bases from V and 4 bases from J, leaving 10 bases between. The CDR3 sequence is CSASLGLYNEQFF. As DNA, the CDR3 is TGCAGTGCTAGTCTGGGGCTTTACAATGAGCAGTTCTTC.

This clone was seen once. The chain has TRBV10-2 and TRBJ1-5; D might be TRBD1 (6 bases). The CDR3 spans 15 residues. The ends were cut back, 4 bases at V and 5 bases at J, with 15 bases in the middle. Germline CDR1 is WSHSY and CDR2 is SAAADI. CDR3 region: CASSVLQGPDQPQHF. The CDR3 DNA follows: TGCGCCAGCAGTGTTCTACAGGGCCCTGATCAGCCCCAGCATTTT.

The genes are TRBV12-3 or TRBV12-4 and TRBJ1-4, with TRBD1 as a possible D gene (5 bases). The CDR3 has 11 residues. V was clipped by 2 bases and J by 12 bases, with 7 bases between them. This chain's CDR3 is CASSLWGELFF. The CDR3 DNA reads TGTGCCAGCAGTTTATGGGGGGAACTGTTTTTT.